This T cell receptor beta chain is drawn from a study of CD8 T cells in ankylosing spondylitis. The study's findings and limits: Prior literature has documented some motif variants in synovial fluid and blood from reactive arthritis. Apparently characteristic of ankylosing spondylitis blood was a TCR beta motif (under ten highly homologous variants).

Researchers built TCR beta libraries using quantitative 5'-RACE with molecular barcodes. TCRdb processed the 5' RACE reads anew with MiXCR; each CDR3 protein has one entry. Of approximately 550,000 distinct CDR3 sequences in the sample, about 12% were seen once. This clonotype was counted only a few times. Its antigen is unidentified. With 8 bases clipped from V and 4 bases from J, the junction kept 10 bases outside the gene matches. Per the germline V gene, CDR1 is LNHDA and CDR2 is SQIVND (reference sequence). The CDR3 covers 15 residues. The clonotype originates from a male donor with ankylosing spondylitis. The V call is TRBV19, the J call TRBJ1-5; 8 nucleotides match TRBD1. The specimen was blood, either unsorted or a sorted T cell fraction (not recorded which). The DNA of the CDR3 is TGTGCCAGTCGATCGTGGACAGGGAAAAATCAGCCCCAGCATTTT. As protein: CASRSWTGKNQPQHF.